These T cell receptor beta chains were read from a single sample in a study of shared clonotypes between healthy human individuals. Assay: immunoSEQ multiplex PCR; the TCRdb copy retains only in-frame clones and omits some. The sample consists of 850,000 to 1,200,000 clones, more than 65% of them appearing once. Sequencing was performed on memory CD4+ T cells sorted from blood. The receptors shown here come from a man aged 18 to 30 in good health. Both conserved end residues are part of each CDR3. Fields, in order: D gene, V gene, clone size, J gene, CDR3 DNA, CDR3 protein. The D gene is left open where the match is weak. Clone size is shown for a subset of rows, as once, few, many or a class of expanded clone.

NA,TRBV6-1,NA,TRBJ1-3,TGTGCCAGCAGTGTGGCTGTCTCCTCTGGAAACACCATATATTTT,CASSVAVSSGNTIYF
NA,TRBV7-2,NA,TRBJ2-2,TGTGCCAGCAGCCAGGTCTCGAACGCGAACACCGGGGAGCTGTTTTTT,CASSQVSNANTGELFF
TRBD2,TRBV25-1,NA,TRBJ2-3,TGTGCCAGCAGTGTGGGGGGAGGGGACCGTAGAACAGATACGCAGTATTTT,CASSVGGGDRRTDTQYF
TRBD1,TRBV28,NA,TRBJ2-7,TGTGCCAGCAGCCCAGTGGGGGCAGGGGGCTTGTACGAGCAGTACTTC,CASSPVGAGGLYEQYF
TRBD2,TRBV28,once,TRBJ2-5,TGTGCCAGCAGATCTACTATGCGGGGGGATATTTTCGAGACCCAGTACTTC,CASRSTMRGDIFETQYF
NA,TRBV5-1,NA,TRBJ2-1,TGCGCCAGCAGCCCGACAGGAGATTCCTACAATGAGCAGTTCTTC,CASSPTGDSYNEQFF
TRBD1,TRBV29-1,once,TRBJ1-2,TGCAGCGTTGCAGTATCCCAGGGGGATCATGGCTACACCTTC,CSVAVSQGDHGYTF
TRBD2,TRBV27,NA,TRBJ2-5,TGTGCCAGCAGTTTTCGGACTAGCGAGGAGACCCAGTACTTC,CASSFRTSEETQYF
NA,TRBV6-1,NA,TRBJ1-3,TGTGCCAGCAGTGAAGCGCCGGGTCCTGGAAACACCATATATTTT,CASSEAPGPGNTIYF
TRBD2,TRBV2,NA,TRBJ2-5,TGTGCCAGCAGTCGTAGAGCGGGGGCCCGAGGTCAAGAGACCCAGTACTTC,CASSRRAGARGQETQYF
TRBD2,TRBV9,NA,TRBJ2-3,TGTGCCAGCAGCTCCTACCTTGCGGGAGCGGCAGATACGCAGTATTTT,CASSSYLAGAADTQYF
NA,TRBV2,once,TRBJ2-3,TGTGCCAGCCTTCGGCGGGATACGCAGTATTTT,CASLRRDTQYF
NA,TRBV2,few,TRBJ2-2,TGTGCCAGCAACCCGAGGGGAACCGGGGAGCTGTTTTTT,CASNPRGTGELFF
NA,TRBV9,NA,TRBJ2-7,TGTGCCAGCAGCGTAGTAGGCAACTCCTACGAGCAGTACTTC,CASSVVGNSYEQYF
NA,TRBV29-1,few,TRBJ1-2,TGCAGCGAGTCCTCAAACTATGGCTACACCTTC,CSESSNYGYTF
NA,TRBV6-1,NA,TRBJ2-5,TGTGCCAGCAGGGTACAGGGCAGTGAGACCCAGTACTTC,CASRVQGSETQYF
TRBD1,TRBV19,NA,TRBJ2-7,TGTGCCAGTAGTATCTTCCGGGGACAGGGTTCCTACGAGCAGTACTTC,CASSIFRGQGSYEQYF
NA,TRBV28,NA,TRBJ2-5,TGTGCCAGCAGTCTCAGGGGAGGACAAGAGACCCAGTACTTC,CASSLRGGQETQYF
TRBD2,TRBV2,NA,TRBJ2-1,TGTGCCAGCAGACCAGGACTAGCGGGAGAGGGGGATGAGCAGTTCTTC,CASRPGLAGEGDEQFF
NA,TRBV5-1,NA,TRBJ2-3,TGCGCCAGCAGCTTGGTAGGGGACTCTAAATTAGCGGATACGCAGTATTTT,CASSLVGDSKLADTQYF
NA,TRBV2,NA,TRBJ2-7,TGTGCCAGCGGAGGGGAGGTCTCCTACGAGCAGTACTTC,CASGGEVSYEQYF
TRBD1,TRBV7-8,NA,TRBJ1-5,TGTGCCAGCAGCTTCGACAGGGGTCAGCCCCAGCATTTT,CASSFDRGQPQHF
NA,TRBV5-1,NA,TRBJ1-5,TGCGCCAGCAGCTTGGGCCCCCAAGATAGCAATCAGCCCCAGCATTTT,CASSLGPQDSNQPQHF
NA,TRBV21-1,NA,TRBJ1-5,TGTGCCAGCAGCCCTGGGCAGGGGAACCCCAATCAGCCCCAGCATTTT,CASSPGQGNPNQPQHF
NA,TRBV19,NA,TRBJ1-4,TGTGCCAGTAGTATACAGATCGTAGGGTCAAGGGGTTTTCGGACTAATGAAAAACTGTTTTTT,CASSIQIVGSRGFRTNEKLFF
TRBD2,TRBV7-7,NA,TRBJ2-2,TGTGCTAGCAGCCCGGGACTAGTGGGTGGGGAGCTGTTTTTT,CASSPGLVGGELFF
NA,TRBV27,NA,TRBJ2-7,TGTGCCAGCACCCTCTGTGCCGTCTACGAGCAGTACTTC,CASTLCAVYEQYF
TRBD1,TRBV6-5,NA,TRBJ1-1,TGTGCCAGCAGACCCGGACAGGGAAACACTGAAGCTTTCTTT,CASRPGQGNTEAFF
NA,TRBV7-6,few,TRBJ2-5,TGTGCCAGCAGCTTAGGTCGGGGGCAAGAGACCCAGTACTTC,CASSLGRGQETQYF
TRBD1,TRBV28,NA,TRBJ2-5,TGTGCCAGCAGTCTCATGACAGGGGATCTTGGGGAGACCCAGTACTTC,CASSLMTGDLGETQYF
NA,TRBV29-1,NA,TRBJ2-5,TGCAGCGTTATTTGGGGGCAGGAGACCCAGTACTTC,CSVIWGQETQYF
NA,TRBV5-8,NA,TRBJ2-7,TGTGCCAGCAGCTTCTCATCATACGGTCTCTACGAGCAGTACTTC,CASSFSSYGLYEQYF
NA,TRBV5-1,few,TRBJ1-4,TGCGCCAGCAGCCGTGGACGGTCTAATGAAAAACTGTTTTTT,CASSRGRSNEKLFF
NA,TRBV15,NA,TRBJ1-2,TGTGCCACCAGCAGAGATCGGGGGGTTTATGGCTACACCTTC,CATSRDRGVYGYTF
NA,TRBV6-6,once,TRBJ2-7,TGTGCCAGCAGTCAGAAGACTTCGTACGAGCAGTACTTC,CASSQKTSYEQYF
NA,TRBV7-2,once,TRBJ2-1,TGTGCCAGCAGCCCGGATCGGTATACGAATGAGCAGTTCTTC,CASSPDRYTNEQFF
NA,TRBV5-6,NA,TRBJ1-5,TGTGCCAGCAGCTTGAGGGGAGGAGGCAATCAGCCCCAGCATTTT,CASSLRGGGNQPQHF
NA,TRBV7-8,NA,TRBJ2-2,TGTGCCAGCAGTTGGGGGGCGAACACCGGGGAGCTGTTTTTT,CASSWGANTGELFF
NA,TRBV5-1,NA,TRBJ2-3,TGCGCCAGCAGCTTGGATACAGGGCTCGGGACAGATACGCAGTATTTT,CASSLDTGLGTDTQYF
NA,TRBV7-2,NA,TRBJ2-3,TGTGCCAGCGGACCGGGACTCCTGGAGACGCAGTATTTT,CASGPGLLETQYF
TRBD2,TRBV7-2,NA,TRBJ2-1,TGTGCCAGCAGCCAGACGGGACTAGCGGGAAAGCAGTTCTTC,CASSQTGLAGKQFF
TRBD2,TRBV2,few,TRBJ2-2,TGTGCCAGCAGTGTCTCGGGACTAGCGGGTGTGGAGCTGTTTTTT,CASSVSGLAGVELFF
TRBD1,TRBV19,NA,TRBJ2-5,TGTGCCAGTAGTGCCCTGGACAGGGTACAAGAGACCCAGTACTTC,CASSALDRVQETQYF
TRBD2,TRBV7-2,NA,TRBJ2-1,TGTGCCAGCAAGTGGACTAGCGGGACCCTCAATGAGCAGTTCTTC,CASKWTSGTLNEQFF
NA,TRBV19,NA,TRBJ1-4,TGTGCCAGTAGTAAGGCGGACAGCCTTGCAACTAATGAAAAACTGTTTTTT,CASSKADSLATNEKLFF
NA,TRBV28,NA,TRBJ1-5,TGTGCCAGCAGTTTAGCAGGGGTCAATCAGCCCCAGCATTTT,CASSLAGVNQPQHF
TRBD1,TRBV19,NA,TRBJ1-2,TGTGCCAGTAGTAGCCGGGACAGGGGACGTAAAGGCTACACCTTC,CASSSRDRGRKGYTF
NA,TRBV29-1,few,TRBJ2-7,TGCAGCATCTCCGGAGGATGGGGAGGCCCCACCTACGAGCAGTACTTC,CSISGGWGGPTYEQYF
NA,TRBV7-6,NA,TRBJ2-1,TGTGCCAGCAGCTTAGGGGCGAGCTCCTACAATGAGCAGTTCTTC,CASSLGASSYNEQFF
NA,TRBV6-6,NA,TRBJ1-2,TGTGCCAGCAGTGACGGACGGAGCTCCTCTAGGTCCTTC,CASSDGRSSSRSF
NA,TRBV5-1,NA,TRBJ1-3,TGCGCCAGCAGCCAAGGAGACAGCTTCTCTGGAAACACCATATATTTT,CASSQGDSFSGNTIYF
TRBD1,TRBV30,many,TRBJ1-1,TGTGCCTGGAGTGGGGACAGGGGTGAAGCTTTCTTT,CAWSGDRGEAFF
NA,TRBV6-1,NA,TRBJ2-3,TGTGCCAGCAGTGAAGGGGGAAGGGGTACAGATACGCAGTATTTT,CASSEGGRGTDTQYF